This TCR beta chain was observed in a study of cytomegalovirus exposure and HLA in healthy donors. Germline V gene sequence: CDR1 WSHSY, CDR2 SAAADI. V lost 5 bases and J 4 bases, leaving 14 bases between the germline ends. There are 14 residues in the CDR3. This PCR relied on a set of 60 Vbeta primers and 13 Jbeta primers. Libraries were prepared by immunoSEQ multiplex PCR; TCRdb keeps only in-frame clonotypes and omits some of them. The table includes 150,000 or so clones, roughly three quarters detected once. A note on this clone: The missing conserved phenylalanine or tryptophan at the end of this CDR3 makes a read error likely.

J is TRBJ1-1 and V is TRBV10-2; the D is unclear. Sequences were obtained from PBMCs. The clonotype originates from a woman aged 45-65 years in good health and CMV-seropositive. CDR3 sequence: CASSFATGSTEAFL. As DNA, the CDR3 is TGCGCCAGCAGTTTCGCCACCGGGAGCACTGAAGCTTTCCTT.